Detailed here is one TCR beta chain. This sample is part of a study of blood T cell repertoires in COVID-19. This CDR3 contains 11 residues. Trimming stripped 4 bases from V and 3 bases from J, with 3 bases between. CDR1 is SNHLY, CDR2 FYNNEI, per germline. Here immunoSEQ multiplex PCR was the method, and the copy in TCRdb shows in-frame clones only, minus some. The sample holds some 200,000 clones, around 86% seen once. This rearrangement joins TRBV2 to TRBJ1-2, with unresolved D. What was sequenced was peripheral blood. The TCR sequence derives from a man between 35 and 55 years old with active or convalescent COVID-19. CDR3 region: CASSAYYGYTF. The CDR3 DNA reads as TGTGCCAGCAGTGCCTACTATGGCTACACCTTC.